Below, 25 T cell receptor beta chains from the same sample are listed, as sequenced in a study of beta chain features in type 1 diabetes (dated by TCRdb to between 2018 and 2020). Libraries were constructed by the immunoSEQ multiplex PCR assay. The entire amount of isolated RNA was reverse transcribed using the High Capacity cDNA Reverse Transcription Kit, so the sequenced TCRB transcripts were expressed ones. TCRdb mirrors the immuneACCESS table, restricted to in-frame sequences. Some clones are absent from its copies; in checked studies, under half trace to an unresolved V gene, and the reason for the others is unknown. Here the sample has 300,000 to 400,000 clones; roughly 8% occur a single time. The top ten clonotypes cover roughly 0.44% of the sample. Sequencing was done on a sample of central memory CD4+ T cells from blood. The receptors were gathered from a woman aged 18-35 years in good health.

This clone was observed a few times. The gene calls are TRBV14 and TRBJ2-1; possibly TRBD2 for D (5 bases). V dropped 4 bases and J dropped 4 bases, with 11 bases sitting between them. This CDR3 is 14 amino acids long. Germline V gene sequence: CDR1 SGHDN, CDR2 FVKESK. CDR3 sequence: CASSPISGYNEQFF. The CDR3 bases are TGTGCCAGCAGCCCGATCAGCGGATACAATGAGCAGTTCTTC.

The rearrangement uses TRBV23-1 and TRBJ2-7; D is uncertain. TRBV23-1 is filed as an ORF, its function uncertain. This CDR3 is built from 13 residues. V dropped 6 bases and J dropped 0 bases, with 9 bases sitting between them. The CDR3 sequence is CASRSTTSYEQYF. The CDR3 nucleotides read TGCGCCAGCAGAAGTACTACCTCCTACGAGCAGTACTTC.

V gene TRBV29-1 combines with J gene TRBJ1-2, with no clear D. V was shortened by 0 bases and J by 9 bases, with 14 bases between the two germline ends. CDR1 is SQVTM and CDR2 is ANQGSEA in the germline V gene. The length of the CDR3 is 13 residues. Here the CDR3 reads CSVEDRADWSYTF. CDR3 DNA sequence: TGCAGCGTTGAAGATCGGGCGGATTGGAGCTACACCTTC.

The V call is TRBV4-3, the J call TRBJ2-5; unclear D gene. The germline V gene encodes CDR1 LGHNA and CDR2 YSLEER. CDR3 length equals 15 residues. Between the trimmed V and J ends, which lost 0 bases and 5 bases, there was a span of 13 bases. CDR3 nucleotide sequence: TGCGCCAGCAGCCAAGATTTTGGGGTGGTTGAGACCCAGTACTTC. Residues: CASSQDFGVVETQYF.

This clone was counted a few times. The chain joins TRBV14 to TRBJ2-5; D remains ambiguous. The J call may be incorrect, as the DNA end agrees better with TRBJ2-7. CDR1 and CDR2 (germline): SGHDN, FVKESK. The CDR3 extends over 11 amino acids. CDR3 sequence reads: CASRRSYEQYF. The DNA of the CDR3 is TGTGCCAGCAGACGCTCCTACGAGCAGTACTTC.

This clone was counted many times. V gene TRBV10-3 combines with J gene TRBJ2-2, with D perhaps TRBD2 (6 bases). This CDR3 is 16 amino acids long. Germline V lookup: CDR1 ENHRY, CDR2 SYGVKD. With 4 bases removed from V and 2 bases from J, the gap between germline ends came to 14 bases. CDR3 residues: CAISVEGGLNTGELFF. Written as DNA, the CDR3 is TGTGCCATCAGTGTGGAGGGAGGACTAAACACCGGGGAGCTGTTTTTT.

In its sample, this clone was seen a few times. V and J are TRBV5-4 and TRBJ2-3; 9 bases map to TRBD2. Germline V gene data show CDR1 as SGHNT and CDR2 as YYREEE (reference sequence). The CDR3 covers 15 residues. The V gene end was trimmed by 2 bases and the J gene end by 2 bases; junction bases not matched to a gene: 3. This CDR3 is CASSFRLAATDTQYF. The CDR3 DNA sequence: TGTGCCAGCAGCTTCCGACTAGCGGCCACAGATACGCAGTATTTT.

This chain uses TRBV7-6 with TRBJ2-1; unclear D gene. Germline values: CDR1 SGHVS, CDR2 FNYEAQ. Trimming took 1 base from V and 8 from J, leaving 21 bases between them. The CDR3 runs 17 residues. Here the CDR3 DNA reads TGTGCCAGCAGCTTAGTCCCCAGCATAAGGTTAGGCTATGAGCAGTTCTTC. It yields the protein CASSLVPSIRLGYEQFF.

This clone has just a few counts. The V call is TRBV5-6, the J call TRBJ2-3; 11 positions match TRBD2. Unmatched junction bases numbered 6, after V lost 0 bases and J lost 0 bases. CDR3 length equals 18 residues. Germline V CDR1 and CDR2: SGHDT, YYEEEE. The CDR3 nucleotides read TGTGCCAGCAGCTTGGCTACTAGCGGGAGTAGGAGCACAGATACGCAGTATTTT. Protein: CASSLATSGSRSTDTQYF.

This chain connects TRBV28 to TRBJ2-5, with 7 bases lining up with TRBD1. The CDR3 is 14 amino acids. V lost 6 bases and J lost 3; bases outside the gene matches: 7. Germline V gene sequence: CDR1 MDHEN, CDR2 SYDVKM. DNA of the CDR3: TGTGCCAGCAGCCCGACCGGGACAGAAGAGACCCAGTACTTC. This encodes CASSPTGTEETQYF.

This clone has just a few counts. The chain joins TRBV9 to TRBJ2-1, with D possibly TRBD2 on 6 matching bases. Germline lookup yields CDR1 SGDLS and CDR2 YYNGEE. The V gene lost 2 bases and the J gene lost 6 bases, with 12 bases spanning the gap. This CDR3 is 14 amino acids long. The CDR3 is CASSVSGTVNEQFF. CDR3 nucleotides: TGTGCCAGCAGCGTGTCCGGGACTGTCAATGAGCAGTTCTTC. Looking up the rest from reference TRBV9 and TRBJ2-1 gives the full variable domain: DSGVTQTPKHLITATGQRVTLRCSPRSGDLSVYWYQQSLDQGLQFLIQYYNGEERAKGNILERFSAQQFPDLHSELNLSSLELGDSALYFCASSVSGTVNEQFFGPGTRLTVL.

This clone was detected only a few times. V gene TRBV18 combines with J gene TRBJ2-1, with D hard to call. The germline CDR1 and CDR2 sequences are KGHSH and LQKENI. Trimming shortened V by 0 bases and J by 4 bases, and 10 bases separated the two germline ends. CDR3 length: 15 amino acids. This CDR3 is CASSPPIDKYNEQFF. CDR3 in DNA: TGTGCCAGCTCACCACCTATTGACAAATACAATGAGCAGTTCTTC.

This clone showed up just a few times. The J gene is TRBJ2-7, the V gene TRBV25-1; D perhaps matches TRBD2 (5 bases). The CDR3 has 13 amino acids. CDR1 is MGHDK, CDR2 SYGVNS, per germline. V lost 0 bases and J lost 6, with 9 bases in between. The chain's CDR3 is CASSEYGSGEQYF. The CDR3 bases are TGTGCCAGCAGTGAATATGGGAGTGGCGAGCAGTACTTC.

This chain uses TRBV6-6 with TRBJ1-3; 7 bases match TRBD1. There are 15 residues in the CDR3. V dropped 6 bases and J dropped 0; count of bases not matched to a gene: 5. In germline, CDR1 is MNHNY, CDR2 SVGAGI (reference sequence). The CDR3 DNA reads TGTGCCAGCAGCTCGAGGGACAGCTCTGGAAACACCATATATTTT. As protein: CASSSRDSSGNTIYF.

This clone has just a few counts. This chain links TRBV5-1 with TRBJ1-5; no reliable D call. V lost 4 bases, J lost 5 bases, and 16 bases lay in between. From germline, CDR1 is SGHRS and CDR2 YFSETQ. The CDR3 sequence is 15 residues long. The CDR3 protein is CASSPEPTADQPQHF. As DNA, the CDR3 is TGCGCCAGCAGCCCGGAGCCAACAGCGGATCAGCCCCAGCATTTT.

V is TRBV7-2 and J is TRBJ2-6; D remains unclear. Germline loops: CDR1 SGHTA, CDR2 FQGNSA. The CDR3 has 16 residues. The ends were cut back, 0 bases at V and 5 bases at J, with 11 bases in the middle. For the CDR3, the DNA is TGTGCCAGCAGCTTAGCTGGCCCTGGCTGGGCCAACGTCCTGACTTTC. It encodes CASSLAGPGWANVLTF.

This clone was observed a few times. Written as DNA, the CDR3 is TGTGCCAGCATGACTACCAACCAAGAGACCCAGTACTTC. Translated: CASMTTNQETQYF. This chain links TRBV25-1 with TRBJ2-5, with a weak D call TRBD2 (5 bases). CDR1 and CDR2 (germline): MGHDK, SYGVNS. The V gene lost 7 bases and the J gene lost 0 bases, with 9 bases spanning the gap. The CDR3 contains 13 residues.

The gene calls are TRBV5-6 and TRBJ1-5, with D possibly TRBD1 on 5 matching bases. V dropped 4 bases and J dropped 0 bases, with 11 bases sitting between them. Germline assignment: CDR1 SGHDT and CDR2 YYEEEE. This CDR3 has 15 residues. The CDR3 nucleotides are TGTGCCAGCAGCATCGGACACCTTAGCAATCAGCCCCAGCATTTT. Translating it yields CASSIGHLSNQPQHF.

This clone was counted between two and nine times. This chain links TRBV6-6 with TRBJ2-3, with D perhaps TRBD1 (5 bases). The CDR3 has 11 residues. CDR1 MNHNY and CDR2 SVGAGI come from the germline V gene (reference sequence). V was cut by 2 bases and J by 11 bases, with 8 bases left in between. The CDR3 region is CASSYQGGQYF. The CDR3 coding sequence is TGTGCCAGCAGTTACCAGGGTGGGCAGTATTTT.

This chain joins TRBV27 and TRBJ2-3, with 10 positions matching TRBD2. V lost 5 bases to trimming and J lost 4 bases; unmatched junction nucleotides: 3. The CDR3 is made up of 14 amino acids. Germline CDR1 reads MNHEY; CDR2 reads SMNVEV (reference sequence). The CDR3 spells CASSPGTSADTQYF. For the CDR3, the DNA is TGTGCCAGCAGTCCCGGGACTAGCGCAGATACGCAGTATTTT.

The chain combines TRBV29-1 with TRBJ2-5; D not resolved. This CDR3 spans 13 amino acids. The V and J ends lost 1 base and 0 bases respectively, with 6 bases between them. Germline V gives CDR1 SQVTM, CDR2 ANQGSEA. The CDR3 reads CSVEGADQETQYF. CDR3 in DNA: TGCAGCGTTGAAGGGGCCGACCAAGAGACCCAGTACTTC.

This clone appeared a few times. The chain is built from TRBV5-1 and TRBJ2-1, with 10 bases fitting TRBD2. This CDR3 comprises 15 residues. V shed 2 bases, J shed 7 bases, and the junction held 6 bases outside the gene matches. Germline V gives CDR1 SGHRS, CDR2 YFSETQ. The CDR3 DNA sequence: TGCGCCAGCAGCTTAGTCCTAGCGGGAGCTAATGAGCAGTTCTTC. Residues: CASSLVLAGANEQFF.

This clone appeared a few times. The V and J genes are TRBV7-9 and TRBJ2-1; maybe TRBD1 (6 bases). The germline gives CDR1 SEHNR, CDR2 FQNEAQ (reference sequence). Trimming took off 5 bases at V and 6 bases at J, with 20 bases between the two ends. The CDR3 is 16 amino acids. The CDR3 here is CASSLFKRSRGNEQFF. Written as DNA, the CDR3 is TGTGCCAGCAGCCTCTTTAAGCGGTCCAGGGGCAATGAGCAGTTCTTC. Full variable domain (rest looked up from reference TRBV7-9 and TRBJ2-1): DTGVSQNPRHKITKRGQNVTFRCDPISEHNRLYWYRQTLGQGPEFLTYFQNEAQLEKSRLLSDRFSAERPKGSFSTLEIQRTEQGDSAMYLCASSLFKRSRGNEQFFGPGTRLTVL.

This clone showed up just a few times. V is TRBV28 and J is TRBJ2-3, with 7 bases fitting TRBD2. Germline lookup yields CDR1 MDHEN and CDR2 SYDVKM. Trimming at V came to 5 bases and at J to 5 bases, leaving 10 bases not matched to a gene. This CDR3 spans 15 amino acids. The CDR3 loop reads CASSTAAGAEDTQYF. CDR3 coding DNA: TGTGCCAGCAGTACAGCGGCGGGAGCCGAAGATACGCAGTATTTT.

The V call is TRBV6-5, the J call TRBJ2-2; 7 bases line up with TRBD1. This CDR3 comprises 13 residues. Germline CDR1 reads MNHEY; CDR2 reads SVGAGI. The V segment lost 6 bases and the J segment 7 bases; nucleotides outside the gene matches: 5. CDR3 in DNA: TGTGCCAGCAGCCGGCGGACAGGCGGGGAGCTGTTTTTT. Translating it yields CASSRRTGGELFF.